Presented here are 25 T cell receptor beta chains from one specimen sequenced in a study of T cells in Graves' hyperthyroidism and ophthalmopathy. The investigators amplified TCR beta CDR3 regions from RNA transcripts. The TCR CDR3 was amplified in a first-round RT-PCR using the HTBI primer set. TCRdb re-called the multiplex PCR reads through MiXCR, storing one row per CDR3 protein. Of about 640,000 distinct CDR3 sequences in the sample, less than 25% were seen once. Sequenced input: blood. The receptor source for this set is a man aged 25 to 45 with Graves' ophthalmopathy.

The chain uses TRBV6-1 and TRBJ1-6; no reliable D call. The CDR3 has 13 amino acids. V lost 9 bases to trimming and J lost 5 bases, with 11 bases between them. Germline loops: CDR1 MNHNS, CDR2 SASEGT. The CDR3 region is CASVKENNSPLHF. CDR3 in DNA: TGTGCCAGTGTAAAGGAGAATAATTCACCCCTCCACTTT.

Many counts were recorded for this clonotype. The chain uses TRBV28 and TRBJ1-4; TRBD1 aligns across 10 bases. Germline V gives CDR1 MDHEN, CDR2 SYDVKM. The CDR3 is 15 residues long. The V gene end was trimmed by 5 bases and the J gene end by 8 bases; junction bases not matched to a gene: 8. The CDR3 nucleotides are TGTGCCAGCAGTACCCCCGGGACAGGGGTAGAAAAACTGTTTTTT. Translated: CASSTPGTGVEKLFF. The whole variable domain, filled in from reference TRBV28 and TRBJ1-4, reads DVKVTQSSRYLVKRTGEKVFLECVQDMDHENMFWYRQDPGLGLRLIYFSYDVKMKEKGDIPEGYSVSREKKERFSLILESASTNQTSMYLCASSTPGTGVEKLFFGSGTQLSVL.

In this sample, this clonotype turned up a few times. CDR3 amino acids: CASGTSVYYEQYF. The CDR3 coding sequence is TGTGCCAGCGGGACTAGCGTATACTACGAGCAGTACTTC. The chain carries TRBV27 and TRBJ2-7, with 10 bases that match TRBD2. The germline gives CDR1 MNHEY, CDR2 SMNVEV (reference sequence). The CDR3 has 13 residues. Trimming cost V 8 bases and J 3 bases; bases outside gene matches: 4.

This clonotype was counted at least ten times. This chain uses TRBV11-2 with TRBJ2-7; D gene unclear. Trimming shortened V by 1 base and J by 0 bases, and 13 bases separated the two germline ends. In germline, CDR1 is SGHAT, CDR2 FQNNGV. The CDR3 is made up of 16 amino acids. The CDR3 DNA is TGTGCCAGCAGCTTAGGTGGGCGGCAAAGCTCCTACGAGCAGTACTTC. Residues: CASSLGGRQSSYEQYF.

This clonotype has ten or more counts. The rearrangement links TRBV18 to TRBJ1-2; D gene ambiguous. The CDR3 is 15 residues long. Between the trimmed V and J ends, which lost 2 bases and 1 base, there was a span of 11 bases. CDR1 is KGHSH, CDR2 LQKENI, per germline. This chain's CDR3 is CASSPEQYINYGYTF. CDR3 sequence (DNA): TGTGCCAGCTCACCAGAGCAGTATATTAACTATGGCTACACCTTC.

At least ten counts were recorded for this clonotype. The genes are TRBV10-3 and TRBJ1-5; D may be TRBD1 (6 bases). V shed 6 bases and J shed 7 bases, with 16 bases lying between them. This CDR3 contains 14 residues. Per germline, CDR1 ENHRY and CDR2 SYGVKD. CDR3 coding DNA: TGTGCCATCAGCGGCAGGGGCGACAGGCAGCCCCAGCATTTT. Its translation: CAISGRGDRQPQHF.

Ten or more counts support this clonotype. This chain's CDR3 is CASSAYAGAEQYF. The DNA for the CDR3 is TGTGCCAGCAGTGCCTATGCGGGGGCCGAGCAGTACTTC. This chain uses TRBV2 with TRBJ2-7; a weak D match, TRBD2 (7 bases). V was cut by 4 bases and J by 6 bases, with 13 bases left in between. The CDR3 length is 13 residues. Per the germline V gene, CDR1 is SNHLY and CDR2 is FYNNEI.

This clonotype has at least ten counts. The CDR3 bases are TGTGCCAGCAGCAAACTAGCGGGAGCCTACAATGAGCAGTTCTTC. Protein sequence: CASSKLAGAYNEQFF. The chain couples TRBV7-3 to TRBJ2-1, with TRBD2 matching over 11 bases. The germline V gene encodes CDR1 SGHTA and CDR2 FQGTGA. V lost 5 bases and J lost 2; bases outside the gene matches: 2. The CDR3 totals 15 residues.

This clonotype was seen many times. The V call is TRBV20-1, the J call TRBJ2-3; D call uncertain. Germline CDR1 DFQATT, CDR2 SNEGSKA (reference sequence). The V end lost 6 bases, the J end lost 3 bases, and 10 bases lay between the germline ends. The CDR3 contains 12 residues. Written as DNA, the CDR3 is TGCAGTGCCATACTGGGGACAGATACGCAGTATTTT. It translates to CSAILGTDTQYF.

This chain connects TRBV28 to TRBJ2-5; D may correspond to TRBD1 or TRBD2 (5 bases each). CDR1 MDHEN and CDR2 SYDVKM come from the germline V gene. The V and J ends lost 10 bases and 5 bases respectively, with 14 bases between them. This CDR3 contains 12 residues. CDR3 coding DNA: TGTGCCACCTGTCCGGGGCTGGAGACCCAGTACTTC. Residues: CATCPGLETQYF. The variable domain in full, completed from reference TRBV28 and TRBJ2-5, reads DVKVTQSSRYLVKRTGEKVFLECVQDMDHENMFWYRQDPGLGLRLIYFSYDVKMKEKGDIPEGYSVSREKKERFSLILESASTNQTSMYLCATCPGLETQYFGPGTRLLVL.

The rearrangement links TRBV20-1 to TRBJ2-2, with 12 nucleotides matching TRBD2. Germline V gives CDR1 DFQATT, CDR2 SNEGSKA (reference sequence). Unmatched junction bases numbered 3, after V lost 0 bases and J lost 1 base. The CDR3 contains 17 residues. DNA for the CDR3: TGCAGTGCTAGAGATATACTAGCGGGAGGGAACACCGGGGAGCTGTTTTTT. This translates into CSARDILAGGNTGELFF.

This clonotype was seen more than once but under ten times. The chain couples TRBV20-1 to TRBJ2-3; D is perhaps TRBD1 or TRBD2 (6 bases each). V was trimmed by 0 bases and J by 5 bases, leaving 18 bases between them. The CDR3 contains 16 residues. Germline CDR1 is DFQATT and CDR2 is SNEGSKA (reference sequence). DNA for the CDR3: TGCAGTGCTAGAGATCTCGCTTGGGGGGCGCAAGATACGCAGTATTTT. The encoded protein is CSARDLAWGAQDTQYF.

V is TRBV6-2 or TRBV6-3 and J is TRBJ1-2, with D possibly TRBD1 on 5 matching bases. This CDR3 region has 12 residues. The germline V gene has CDR1 MNHEY and CDR2 SVGEGT. V lost 7 bases and J lost 3, with 9 bases in between. CDR3 coding DNA: TGTGCCAGCACGGGGGACTACTATGGCTACACCTTC. Protein: CASTGDYYGYTF.

At least ten counts were recorded for this clonotype. The chain has TRBV6-5 and TRBJ2-7; tentative D call: TRBD2 (6 bases). Germline CDR1 is MNHEY and CDR2 is SVGAGI. The CDR3 covers 15 residues. Trimming removed 2 bases from V and 2 bases from J, with 13 bases in between. The DNA for the CDR3 is TGTGCCAGCAGTTACACACGGGGGTCGGCCTACGAGCAGTACTTC. It encodes CASSYTRGSAYEQYF.

This sequence joins TRBV7-9 and TRBJ1-3; no clear D. The CDR3 has 16 amino acids. With 2 bases removed from V and 2 bases from J, the gap between germline ends came to 13 bases. Germline V gene lookup returns CDR1 SEHNR and CDR2 FQNEAQ (reference sequence). The CDR3 is CASSLSPGVPGNTIYF. The CDR3 DNA reads as TGTGCCAGCAGCTTATCCCCCGGGGTACCTGGAAACACCATATATTTT.

The chain is built from TRBV20-1 and TRBJ1-5; possibly TRBD1 for D (5 bases). Germline CDR1 DFQATT, CDR2 SNEGSKA (reference sequence). Trimming removed 2 bases at V and 9 bases at J, with 11 bases between. The CDR3 is 12 residues long. CDR3 DNA sequence: TGCAGTGCTAGATCAGGGAGTCCGCCCCAGCATTTT. This translates into CSARSGSPPQHF.

The chain has TRBV11-2 and TRBJ1-6; TRBD1 matches 7 bases. The CDR3 covers 15 residues. Looked up from germline, CDR1 is SGHAT and CDR2 is FQNNGV. V gave up 3 bases and J gave up 8 bases; unmatched junction bases: 7. The CDR3: CASSLGGGRYSPLHF. In DNA form, the CDR3 reads TGTGCCAGCAGCTTGGGAGGGGGCCGTTATTCACCCCTCCACTTT. The full variable domain, in which reference TRBV11-2 and TRBJ1-6 provide the parts outside the CDR3, is EAGVAQSPRYKIIEKRQSVAFWCNPISGHATLYWYQQILGQGPKLLIQFQNNGVVDDSQLPKDRFSAERLKGVDSTLKIQPAKLEDSAVYLCASSLGGGRYSPLHFGNGTRLTVT.

This clonotype was counted at least ten times. The chain couples TRBV7-2 to TRBJ2-5; 11 bases line up with TRBD2. The CDR3 has 20 amino acids. Trimming cost V 0 bases and J 0 bases; bases outside gene matches: 12. The germline V gene encodes CDR1 SGHTA and CDR2 FQGNSA. CDR3 coding DNA: TGTGCCAGCAGCTTAGCGCCTTTACTAGCGGGAGAAACTGACCAAGAGACCCAGTACTTC. This encodes CASSLAPLLAGETDQETQYF.

This clonotype was counted a few times. V is TRBV4-1 and J is TRBJ1-1; D possibly corresponds to TRBD1 (5 bases). Germline CDR1 MGHRA, CDR2 YSYEKL. Trimming stripped 4 bases from V and 4 bases from J, with 10 bases between. The CDR3 runs to 13 residues. This CDR3 reads CASSPGVTTEAFF. Written as DNA, the CDR3 is TGCGCCAGCAGCCCGGGGGTGACCACTGAAGCTTTCTTT.

The chain employs TRBV28 and TRBJ2-3; TRBD2 agrees at 12 bases. Germline V lookup: CDR1 MDHEN, CDR2 SYDVKM. V lost 4 bases and J lost 2; bases outside the gene matches: 7. The length of the CDR3 is 17 residues. CDR3 in amino acids: CASSSLTSGGITDTQYF. The CDR3 DNA follows: TGTGCCAGCAGTTCCCTGACTAGCGGGGGCATCACAGATACGCAGTATTTT.

The gene calls are TRBV6-5 and TRBJ2-5, with unresolved D. CDR1 is MNHEY and CDR2 is SVGAGI in the germline V gene. Trimming removed 2 bases from V and 2 bases from J, with 6 bases in between. CDR3 size: 13 residues. The CDR3 region has the DNA TGTGCCAGCAGTTACCTGTCACAAGAGACCCAGTACTTC. This codes for CASSYLSQETQYF.

A few counts support this clonotype. V and J are TRBV7-2 and TRBJ2-2; maybe TRBD1 (6 bases). The CDR3 has 13 amino acids. From germline, CDR1 is SGHTA and CDR2 FQGNSA. The V gene lost 6 bases and the J gene lost 3 bases, with 8 bases spanning the gap. Here the CDR3 reads CASRRGYTGELFF. CDR3 in DNA: TGTGCCAGCAGAAGGGGGTACACCGGGGAGCTGTTTTTT.

This rearrangement joins TRBV4-1 to TRBJ2-2; 12 positions match TRBD2. J gave up 8 bases and V 1 base, and 20 bases lay outside the gene matches. Germline CDR1 and CDR2: MGHRA and YSYEKL. The CDR3 is 21 amino acids. CDR3 sequence: CASSQGPLLTGTSGPTGELFF. CDR3 DNA: TGCGCCAGCAGCCAAGGGCCTCTCTTAACAGGGACTAGCGGGCCAACTGGGGAGCTGTTTTTT.

The CDR3 protein is CASSGLAGVPGELFF. As DNA, the CDR3 is TGTGCCAGCAGTGGGCTAGCGGGAGTCCCCGGGGAGCTGTTTTTT. The chain combines TRBV27 with TRBJ2-2, with 10 bases lining up with TRBD2. The germline V gene encodes CDR1 MNHEY and CDR2 SMNVEV (reference sequence). This CDR3 spans 15 amino acids. Losses at the gene ends were 5 bases for V and 6 bases for J; bases not matched to a gene: 6.

The chain combines TRBV5-1 with TRBJ2-7; 8 bases are shared with TRBD2. V lost 3 bases, J lost 1 base, and 6 bases stayed unmatched. CDR1 and CDR2 from the germline V gene are SGHRS and YFSETQ. The CDR3 totals 15 residues. The CDR3 region is CASSSGGDNSYEQYF. The DNA for the CDR3 is TGCGCCAGCAGCTCCGGGGGGGACAATTCCTACGAGCAGTACTTC.